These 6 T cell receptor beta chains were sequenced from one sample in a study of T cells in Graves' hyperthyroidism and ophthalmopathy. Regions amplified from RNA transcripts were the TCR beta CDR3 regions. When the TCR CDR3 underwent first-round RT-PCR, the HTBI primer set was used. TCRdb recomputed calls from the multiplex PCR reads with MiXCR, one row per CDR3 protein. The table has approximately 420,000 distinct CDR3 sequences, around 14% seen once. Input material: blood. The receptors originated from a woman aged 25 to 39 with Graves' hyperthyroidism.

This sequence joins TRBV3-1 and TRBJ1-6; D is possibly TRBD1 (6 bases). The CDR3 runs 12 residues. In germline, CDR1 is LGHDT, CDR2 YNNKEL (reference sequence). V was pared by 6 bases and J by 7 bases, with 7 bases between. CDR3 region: CASSTGNSPLHF. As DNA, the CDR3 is TGTGCCAGCAGTACAGGGAATTCACCCCTCCACTTT.

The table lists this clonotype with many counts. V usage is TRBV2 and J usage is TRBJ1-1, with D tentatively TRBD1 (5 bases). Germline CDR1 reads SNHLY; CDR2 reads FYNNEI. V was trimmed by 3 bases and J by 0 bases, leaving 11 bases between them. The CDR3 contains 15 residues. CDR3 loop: CASSDTGTVNTEAFF. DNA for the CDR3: TGTGCCAGCAGTGACACCGGGACGGTGAACACTGAAGCTTTCTTT.

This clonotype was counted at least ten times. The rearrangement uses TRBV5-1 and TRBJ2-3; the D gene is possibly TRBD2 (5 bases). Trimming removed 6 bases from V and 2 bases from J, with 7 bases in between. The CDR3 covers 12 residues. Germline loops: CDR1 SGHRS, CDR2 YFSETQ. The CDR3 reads CASKRDTDTQYF. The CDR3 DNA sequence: TGCGCCAGCAAGAGGGACACAGATACGCAGTATTTT.

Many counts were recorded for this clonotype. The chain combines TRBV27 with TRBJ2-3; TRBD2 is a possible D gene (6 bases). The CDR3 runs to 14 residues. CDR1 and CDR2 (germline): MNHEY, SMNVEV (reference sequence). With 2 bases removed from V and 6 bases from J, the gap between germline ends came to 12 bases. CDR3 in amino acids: CASSLVLAPDTQYF. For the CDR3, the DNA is TGTGCCAGCAGTTTAGTACTAGCACCCGATACGCAGTATTTT.

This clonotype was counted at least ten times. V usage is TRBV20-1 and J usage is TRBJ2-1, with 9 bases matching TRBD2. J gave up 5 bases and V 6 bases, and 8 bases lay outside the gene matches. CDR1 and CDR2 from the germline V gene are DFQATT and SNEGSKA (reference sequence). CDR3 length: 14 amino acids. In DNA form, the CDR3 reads TGCAGTGCGGGGACTAGCTTTGGGCACAATGAGCAGTTCTTC. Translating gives CSAGTSFGHNEQFF.

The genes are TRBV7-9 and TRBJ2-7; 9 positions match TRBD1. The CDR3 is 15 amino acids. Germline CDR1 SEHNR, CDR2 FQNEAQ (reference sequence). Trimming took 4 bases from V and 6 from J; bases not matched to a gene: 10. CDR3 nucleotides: TGTGCCAGCAGCTCAGGGACAGGGAGCCCTTCCGAGCAGTACTTC. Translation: CASSSGTGSPSEQYF.